This entry describes one TCR beta chain. Its binding antigen is unknown. Qualities for individual bases were not recorded, and no much larger clone is one base off. The donors were healthy, HIV-negative adults with no recently reported acute infections or vaccinations. Every donor was a Caucasian adult residing in Nashville, Tennessee, USA. CD4+ T cells were enriched by magnetic negative selection, after which naive cells were positively selected on CD45RA and the negative fraction was taken as the memory subset. After blood collection by leukapheresis, PBMCs were isolated using Ficoll-Histopaque density gradient centrifugation and then cryopreserved in the vapor phase of liquid nitrogen. Analytical flow cytometry was used to check the purity and quantity of each magnetically sorted T cell population. Genomic DNA was isolated from every sorted fraction and measured by UV absorbance on a Nanodrop 2000c.

Using the deep immunoSEQ assay, TCR CDR3 regions were amplified from genomic DNA by multiplex PCR. For each cell subset, the extracted genomic DNA was distributed evenly across all wells of several immunoSEQ 96-well plates, and each plate served as one replicate. For sorted subsets, about 210 ng of genomic DNA, equivalent to some 30,000 T cell genomes, went into each replicate PCR. Purified libraries were measured with a Qubit 3.0 fluorometer, size-checked on a Bioanalyzer 2100, and measured again with the KAPA Library Quantification kit. Every immunoSEQ 96-well plate was sequenced on a dedicated single-read 150-cycle Illumina NextSeq 550 flow cell. The study's own analysis went as follows. Because only junctional sequences without quality scores were contained in the immunoSEQ output, filtering matching that applied to full-length reads could not be performed. To assign V/J genes and CDR3, sequences were annotated against IMGT germline references using PyIR, a Python wrapper for IgBLAST v1.9. Any read was removed if the V/J assignment was weak (E-value above 1e-6), the CDR3 was missing, or the read contained stop codons, out-of-frame junctions, or ambiguous translated residues. A V3J clonotype was defined by an identical inferred V gene, J gene, and CDR3 amino acid sequence. Percentage overlap between repertoires was computed as shared unique clonotypes divided by the size of the smaller repertoire. Richness of each repertoire was evaluated using RTK rarefaction, the Chao1 estimator, and Recon v2.1 estimates of unobserved clonotypes. Generation probabilities for all TCRbeta clonotypes obtained by the gDNA method from a handful of donors were computed using OLGA. Here the immuneACCESS table is served through TCRdb, limited to in-frame sequences with V and J called. Missing clones are a known gap in these copies; in checked studies unresolved V genes cover under half, and the rest lacks a known reason. Clone size and the V and J calls come from that table; the DNA yielded D and trimming. The sample table lists about 2.4 million clones, under 95% of them with a count of one. Roughly 0.36% of the sample rests with the top ten.

These data belong to a study of shared clonotypes between healthy human individuals (TCRdb year 2020). Notes on the research overall: The cohort comprised two women and a few men aged 18 to 49 years. To increase sequencing depth and limit assay-specific biases, TCR repertoire library preparation and sequencing were carried out by different laboratories using diverse techniques. For each donor, CD4 naive and CD4 memory were each given three plates, CD8 naive was given two plates, and CD8 memory was given one plate. To estimate repertoire size and how much clonotypes are shared between individuals, the study performed deep sequencing of blood TCR repertoires from about five healthy adults. Each donor's leukapheresis produced roughly between roughly 0.85 and 10 billion PBMCs. General study outcomes and caveats: The small number of donors limited the genetic and exposure-history diversity represented. When several donors were compared, the shared fraction of clonotypes was 5% to 6.5% for naive CD4, about 4% for naive CD8, 2.3% for memory CD4, and less than 0.5% for memory CD8. Pairwise subsampling led to the expectation that sequencing depth would affect the degree of clonotype sharing among donors. Sampling was restricted to blood, and TCR repertoires in tissue are likely to differ from TCR repertoires in blood. Incomplete sequencing was indicated by rarefaction of sorted-subset datasets, despite the large sequencing depth. Naive subsets generally had larger estimated clonotype richness than memory subsets. Higher generation probabilities were observed for clonotypes shared by all four sorted-subset donors than for non-shared clonotypes.

From cysteine to phenylalanine, the CDR3 is 13 amino acids long. The only DNA kept is the CDR3, 39 bases in frame from the first base. At the junction V is shortened by 11 bases and J by 5 bases; bases outside the gene matches: 6. Based on the germline V gene (reference sequence), the CDR1 and CDR2 sequences are LNHDA and SQIVND. This clonotype was sampled from a man younger than 30 in good health. Some clones in this sample may be carry-over from other donors' samples. The chain uses TRBV19 and TRBJ1-5, and 10 junction bases match TRBD1. The sample consisted of naive CD4+ T cells from PBMCs. The cell subset or site tag for this specimen amounts to: CD45RA+ positively selected. The nucleotides read TGTGCCGGGGGACAGGGGTACTATCAGCCCCAGCATTTT. Protein translation: CAGGQGYYQPQHF.